Listed here is a single TCR beta chain. Its antigen remains unidentified. Repeated repertoire sampling spanned the course of chemoradiotherapy. The sample is drawn from a study of chemoradiotherapy in HPV16-positive cancers. Clones were sequenced by immunoSEQ multiplex PCR, and TCRdb holds only the in-frame ones, with some missing. The table includes about 32,000 clones, about nine tenths detected once. Study observations and caveats: For HPV16-positive patients, expanding HPV-responsive T cells associated with longer recurrence-free survival. Candidate HPV-specific clones and E7-related TCR motifs grew in tumor during treatment.

This clonotype originated in a human donor with HPV-associated anogenital cancer. The specimen was blood, collected from a patient who underwent chemoradiotherapy.

CDR3 region: CASSGRGVDTQYF. In nucleotides, the CDR3 is TGTGCCAGCAGCGGCAGGGGAGTAGATACGCAGTATTTT. The V and J genes are TRBV5-4 and TRBJ2-3; possible D gene TRBD1, 6 bases. The CDR3 consists of 13 residues. V was clipped by 4 bases and J by 5 bases, with 11 bases between them. The germline V gene encodes CDR1 SGHNT and CDR2 YYREEE (reference sequence).